This entry concerns a single T cell receptor beta chain. No antigen is known for it. The treatment denotes: oral pan-JAK inhibitor, 5-10 mg twice daily. This record comes from a study of CD8+ T cells in alopecia areata. CDR1 SNHLY and CDR2 FYNNEI come from the germline V gene. The CDR3 is made up of 15 amino acids. V shed 3 bases and J 4 bases; nucleotides not matched to a gene: 5. RNA was extracted and reverse transcribed into cDNA as the sequencing template. The repertoire was sequenced with immunoSEQ multiplex PCR; TCRdb's copy has only in-frame clones and lacks some. The sample records about 190,000 clones, under 80% being singletons. Study results and caveats: With tofacitinib ongoing, many expanded lesional clones persisted in both scalp and blood.

The genes are TRBV2 and TRBJ1-5; 8 bases are shared with TRBD1. The specimen was CD4+ T cells sorted from blood, collected at roughly week 49, from a patient treated with tofacitinib. The sequence came from a human donor with alopecia areata. This chain's CDR3 is CASSDWQGANQPQHF. Written as DNA, the CDR3 is TGTGCCAGCAGTGATTGGCAGGGGGCGAATCAGCCCCAGCATTTT.